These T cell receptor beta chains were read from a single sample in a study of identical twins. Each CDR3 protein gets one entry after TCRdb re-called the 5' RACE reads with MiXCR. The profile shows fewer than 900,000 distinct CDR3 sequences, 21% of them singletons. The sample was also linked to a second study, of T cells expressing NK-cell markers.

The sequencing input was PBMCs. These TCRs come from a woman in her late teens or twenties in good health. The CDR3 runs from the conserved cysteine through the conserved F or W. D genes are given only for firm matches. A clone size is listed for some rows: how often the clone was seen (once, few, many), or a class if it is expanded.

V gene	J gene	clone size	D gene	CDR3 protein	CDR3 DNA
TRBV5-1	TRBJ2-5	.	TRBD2	CASSLRLAGFQETQYF	TGCGCCAGCAGCTTGAGACTAGCGGGTTTCCAAGAGACCCAGTACTTC
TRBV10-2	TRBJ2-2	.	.	CASRGGDTGELFF	TGCGCCAGCAGGGGGGGAGACACCGGGGAGCTGTTTTTT
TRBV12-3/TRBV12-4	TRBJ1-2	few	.	CASSLGGEGWGGYTF	TGTGCCAGCAGTTTGGGGGGCGAGGGGTGGGGTGGCTACACCTTC
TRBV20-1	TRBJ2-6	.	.	CSANRVGANVLTF	TGCAGTGCCAACAGGGTTGGGGCCAACGTCCTGACTTTC
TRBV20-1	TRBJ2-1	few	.	CSAKPSSSVAYNEQFF	TGCAGTGCTAAGCCGTCTTCTAGCGTTGCCTACAATGAGCAGTTCTTC
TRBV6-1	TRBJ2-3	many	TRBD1	CASSRTGLATDTQYF	TGTGCCAGCAGTCGGACAGGGCTGGCAACAGATACGCAGTATTTT
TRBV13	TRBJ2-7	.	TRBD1	CASSSGQGTAEQYF	TGTGCCAGCAGCTCGGGACAGGGAACGGCCGAGCAGTACTTC
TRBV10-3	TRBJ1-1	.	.	CAISELAEAVFF	TGTGCCATCAGTGAGCTGGCCGAAGCGGTTTTCTTT
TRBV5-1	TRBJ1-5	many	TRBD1	CASSLEGQGAPIVNQPQHF	TGCGCCAGCAGCTTGGAGGGACAGGGGGCCCCTATCGTCAATCAGCCCCAGCATTTT
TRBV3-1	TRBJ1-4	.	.	CASSQGQALNEKLFF	TGTGCCAGCAGCCAAGGACAGGCCCTTAATGAAAAACTGTTTTTT
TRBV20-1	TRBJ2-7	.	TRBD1	CSAIVPGQGPLEQYF	TGCAGTGCTATCGTACCGGGACAGGGTCCCCTCGAGCAGTACTTC
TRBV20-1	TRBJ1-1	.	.	CSAGRMNTEAFF	TGCAGTGCTGGTAGAATGAACACTGAAGCTTTCTTT
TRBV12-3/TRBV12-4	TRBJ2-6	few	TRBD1	CASSPLTGGVGANVLTF	TGTGCCAGCAGTCCCCTGACAGGGGGCGTTGGGGCCAACGTCCTGACTTTC
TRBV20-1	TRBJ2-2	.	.	CSAIQVANTGELFF	TGCAGTGCAATACAGGTCGCGAACACCGGGGAGCTGTTTTTT
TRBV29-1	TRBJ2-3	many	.	CSVAGQGPRDTQYF	TGCAGCGTTGCTGGGCAGGGCCCTCGAGATACGCAGTATTTT
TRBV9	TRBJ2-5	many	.	CASSVDRTGQETQYF	TGTGCCAGCAGCGTAGATAGGACGGGACAAGAGACCCAGTACTTC
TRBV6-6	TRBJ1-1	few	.	CAIQGTVNTEAFF	TGTGCCATACAGGGTACCGTGAACACTGAAGCTTTCTTT
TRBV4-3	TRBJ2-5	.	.	CASSQDLCLLSETQYF	TGCGCCAGCAGCCAAGATCTGTGTTTATTATCAGAGACCCAGTACTTC
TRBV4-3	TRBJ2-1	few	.	CASSQVPDSGREQFF	TGCGCCAGCAGCCAAGTCCCCGATAGCGGCAGGGAGCAGTTCTTC
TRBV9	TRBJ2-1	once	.	CASSVDPGHYNEQFF	TGTGCCAGCAGCGTAGACCCGGGCCACTACAATGAGCAGTTCTTC
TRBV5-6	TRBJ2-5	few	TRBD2	CASSPSTSNGETQYF	TGTGCCAGCAGCCCTTCGACTAGCAACGGGGAGACCCAGTACTTC
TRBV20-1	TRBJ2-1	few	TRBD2	CSARASGARYNEQFF	TGCAGTGCTAGGGCTAGCGGGGCCCGATACAATGAGCAGTTCTTC
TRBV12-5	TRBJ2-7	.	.	CASGLVLGSEAVEQYF	TGTGCTAGTGGTTTGGTACTGGGCAGCGAGGCAGTCGAGCAGTACTTC
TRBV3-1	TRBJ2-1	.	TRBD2	CASCLGLPSYNEQFF	TGTGCCAGCTGCTTGGGACTACCTTCCTACAATGAGCAGTTCTTC
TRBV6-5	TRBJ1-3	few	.	CASSYGRVGNTIYF	TGTGCCAGCAGTTACGGCAGGGTCGGAAACACCATATATTTT
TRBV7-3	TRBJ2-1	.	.	CASSLDAGQTLYNEQFF	TGTGCCAGCAGCTTAGACGCGGGACAGACCCTCTACAATGAGCAGTTCTTC